What follows is one T cell receptor (beta chain) and its context. Its antigen is unknown. The data were obtained in a study of graft-versus-host responses after intestinal transplantation. Regarding the study as a whole: Early after transplant, HvG clones declined as circulating GvH clones peaked. The authors found GvH clones in recipient marrow, some appearing first in ileum or blood.

The method was immunoSEQ multiplex PCR; TCRdb's version includes in-frame clones alone and lacks a portion of them. The profile covers approximately 90,000 clones, with 90% to 95% appearing a single time and roughly 6% taken by the ten largest. Germline CDR1 and CDR2: SQVTM and ANQGSEA. V was cut by 3 bases and J by 3 bases, with 8 bases left in between. This CDR3 has 12 residues. The source is a human donor who received an intestinal transplant. Sequenced material: unstimulated CD8+ T cells sorted from spleen or lymph node cells, taken before intestinal transplant. The V call is TRBV29-1, the J call TRBJ2-5; D gene ambiguous. CDR3 sequence: CSVEGKEETQYF. DNA of the CDR3: TGCAGCGTTGAGGGCAAGGAAGAGACCCAGTACTTC.